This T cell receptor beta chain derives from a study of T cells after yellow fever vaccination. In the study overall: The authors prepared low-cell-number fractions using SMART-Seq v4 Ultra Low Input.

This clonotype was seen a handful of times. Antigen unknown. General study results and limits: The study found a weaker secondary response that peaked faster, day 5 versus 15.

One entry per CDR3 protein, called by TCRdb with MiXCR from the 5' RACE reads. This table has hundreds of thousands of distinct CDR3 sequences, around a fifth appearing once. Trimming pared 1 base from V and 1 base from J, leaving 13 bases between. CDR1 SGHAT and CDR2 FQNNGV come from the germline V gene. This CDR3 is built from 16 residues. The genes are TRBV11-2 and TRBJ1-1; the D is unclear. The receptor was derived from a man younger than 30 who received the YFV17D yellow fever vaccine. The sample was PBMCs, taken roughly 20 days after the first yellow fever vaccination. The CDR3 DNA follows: TGTGCCAGCAGCTTAGGTTGGATGGCCCAGAACACTGAAGCTTTCTTT. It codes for CASSLGWMAQNTEAFF.